This TCR beta chain comes out of a study of cytomegalovirus exposure and HLA in healthy donors. Study-level information: When 398 donors were genotyped, roughly 80% of them were found to fall in the Caucasian-associated ancestry cluster.

General study points: Sequencing had likely introduced a cluster of highly shared sequence variants as an artifact. Analyses of presence and absence presupposed an approximately uniform sequencing depth across donors. Association of a missense DCLRE1C variant with TCR beta V- and J-gene trimming was reported in a later analysis.

PCR amplification relied on 60 Vbeta primers (plus 13 Jbeta primers). Profiled with immunoSEQ multiplex PCR; TCRdb holds only in-frame clones, not every one. The data show approximately 160,000 clones, 60% to 75% seen once. A remark on this clone: The target antigen is unknown.

The CDR3 loop spans 15 amino acids. In germline, CDR1 is MGHRA, CDR2 YSYEKL. V was trimmed by 3 bases and J by 3 bases, leaving 14 bases between them. The clonotype comes from a woman between 45 and 65 years old in good health and CMV-seropositive. The sequenced sample consisted of PBMCs. The chain combines TRBV4-1 with TRBJ1-2, with D possibly matching TRBD1 (6 bases). The CDR3, as DNA: TGCGCCAGCAGCCACCCACGGACAGAATACTATGGCTACACCTTC. This encodes CASSHPRTEYYGYTF.